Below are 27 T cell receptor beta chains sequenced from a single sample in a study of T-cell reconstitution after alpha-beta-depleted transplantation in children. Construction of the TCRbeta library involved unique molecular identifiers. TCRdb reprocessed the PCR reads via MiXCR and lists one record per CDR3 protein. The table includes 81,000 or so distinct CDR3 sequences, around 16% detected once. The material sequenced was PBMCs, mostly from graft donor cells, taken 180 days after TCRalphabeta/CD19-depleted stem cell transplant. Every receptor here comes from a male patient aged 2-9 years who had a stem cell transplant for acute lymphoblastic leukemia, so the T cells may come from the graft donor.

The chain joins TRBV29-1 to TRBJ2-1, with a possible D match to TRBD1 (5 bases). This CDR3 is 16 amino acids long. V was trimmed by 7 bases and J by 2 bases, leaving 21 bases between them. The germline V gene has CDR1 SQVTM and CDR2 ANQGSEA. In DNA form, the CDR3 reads TGCAGCGCCGAAGGGGCACAGGAGATTACCTACAATGAGCAGTTCTTC. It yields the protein CSAEGAQEITYNEQFF.

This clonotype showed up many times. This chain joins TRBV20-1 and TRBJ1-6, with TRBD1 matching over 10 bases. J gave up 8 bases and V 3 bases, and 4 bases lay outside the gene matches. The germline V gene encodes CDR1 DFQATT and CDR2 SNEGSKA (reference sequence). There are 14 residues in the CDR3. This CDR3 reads CSASPGTGDSPLHF. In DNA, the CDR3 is TGCAGTGCTAGTCCCGGGACAGGGGATTCACCCCTCCACTTT.

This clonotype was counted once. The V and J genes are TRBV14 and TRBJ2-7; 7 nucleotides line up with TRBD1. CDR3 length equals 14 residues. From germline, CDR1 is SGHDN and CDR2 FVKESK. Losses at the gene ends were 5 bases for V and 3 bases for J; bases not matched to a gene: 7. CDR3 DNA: TGTGCCAGCAGCTCAAGACAGGGTAGCTACGAGCAGTACTTC. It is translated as CASSSRQGSYEQYF. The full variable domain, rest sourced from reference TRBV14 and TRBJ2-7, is EAGVTQFPSHSVIEKGQTVTLRCDPISGHDNLYWYRRVMGKEIKFLLHFVKESKQDESGMPNNRFLAERTGGTYSTLKVQPAELEDSGVYFCASSSRQGSYEQYFGPGTRLTVT.

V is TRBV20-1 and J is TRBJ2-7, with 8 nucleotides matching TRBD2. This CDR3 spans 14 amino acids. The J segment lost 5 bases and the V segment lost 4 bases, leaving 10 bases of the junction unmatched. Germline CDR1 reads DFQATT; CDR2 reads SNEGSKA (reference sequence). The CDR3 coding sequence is TGCAGTGCTACAGCGGGGGAGCTTATAGACGAGCAGTACTTC. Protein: CSATAGELIDEQYF.

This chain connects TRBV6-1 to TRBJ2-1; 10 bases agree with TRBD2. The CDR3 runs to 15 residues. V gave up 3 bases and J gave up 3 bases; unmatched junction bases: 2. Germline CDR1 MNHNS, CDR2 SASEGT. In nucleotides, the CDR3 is TGTGCCAGCAGTGACCTAGCGGGGGTCTACAATGAGCAGTTCTTC. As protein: CASSDLAGVYNEQFF.

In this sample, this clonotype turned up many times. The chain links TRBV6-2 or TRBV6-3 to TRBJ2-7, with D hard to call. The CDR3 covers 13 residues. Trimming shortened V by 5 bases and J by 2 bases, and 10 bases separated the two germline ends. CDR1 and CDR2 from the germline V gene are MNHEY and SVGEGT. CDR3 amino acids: CASSQPPTYEQYF. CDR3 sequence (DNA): TGTGCCAGCAGTCAACCTCCTACCTACGAGCAGTACTTC.

The CDR3 nucleotides read TGTGCCAGCACCCTACCGGTGTGGACCGACTCTCCCACAGATACGCAGTATTTT. It translates to CASTLPVWTDSPTDTQYF. The V and J genes are TRBV2 and TRBJ2-3, with D unclear. CDR3 length equals 18 residues. The V end was cut by 7 bases, the J end by 2 bases, with 25 bases between. Germline V gives CDR1 SNHLY, CDR2 FYNNEI.

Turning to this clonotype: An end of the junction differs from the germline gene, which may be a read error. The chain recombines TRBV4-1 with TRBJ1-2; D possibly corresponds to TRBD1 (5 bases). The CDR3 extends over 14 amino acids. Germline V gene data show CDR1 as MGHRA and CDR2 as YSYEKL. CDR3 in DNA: TGCGCCAGCAGCCGAATTGGAGGGGAAAGTGGCGACACCTTC. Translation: CASSRIGGESGDTF.

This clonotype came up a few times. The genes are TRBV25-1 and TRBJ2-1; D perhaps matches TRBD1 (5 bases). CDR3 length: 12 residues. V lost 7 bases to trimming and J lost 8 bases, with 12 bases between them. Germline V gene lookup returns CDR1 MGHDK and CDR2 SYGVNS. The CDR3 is CASMQGIYEQFF. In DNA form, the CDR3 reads TGTGCCAGCATGCAGGGTATTTATGAGCAGTTCTTC.

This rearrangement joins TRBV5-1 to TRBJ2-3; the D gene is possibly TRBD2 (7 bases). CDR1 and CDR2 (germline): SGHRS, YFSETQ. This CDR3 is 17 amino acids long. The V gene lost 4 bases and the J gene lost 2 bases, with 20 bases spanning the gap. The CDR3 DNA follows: TGCGCCAGCAGCGGGGGGGCGTTGACGGCGGCCACAGATACGCAGTATTTT. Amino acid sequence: CASSGGALTAATDTQYF.

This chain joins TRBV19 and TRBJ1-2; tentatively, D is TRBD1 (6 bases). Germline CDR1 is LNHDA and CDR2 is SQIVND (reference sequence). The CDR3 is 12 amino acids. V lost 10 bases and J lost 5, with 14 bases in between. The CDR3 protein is CAIPNREYGYTF. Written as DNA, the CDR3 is TGTGCCATCCCAAACAGGGAATATGGCTACACCTTC.

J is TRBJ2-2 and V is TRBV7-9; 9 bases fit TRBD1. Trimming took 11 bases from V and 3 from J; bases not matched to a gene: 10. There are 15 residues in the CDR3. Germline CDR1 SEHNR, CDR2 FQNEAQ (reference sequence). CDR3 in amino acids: CAPSRTGVDTGELFF. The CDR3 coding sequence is TGTGCCCCCTCGAGGACAGGGGTGGACACCGGGGAGCTGTTTTTT. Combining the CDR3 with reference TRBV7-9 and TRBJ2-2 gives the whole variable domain DTGVSQNPRHKITKRGQNVTFRCDPISEHNRLYWYRQTLGQGPEFLTYFQNEAQLEKSRLLSDRFSAERPKGSFSTLEIQRTEQGDSAMYLCAPSRTGVDTGELFFGEGSRLTVL.

The CDR3 loop reads CASSPTGSSGNTIYF. CDR3 nucleotide sequence: TGTGCCAGCAGCCCGACAGGATCCTCTGGAAACACCATATATTTT. V gene TRBV11-2 combines with J gene TRBJ1-3; tentative D call: TRBD1 (6 bases). This CDR3 is built from 15 residues. Germline-derived CDR1 and CDR2 are SGHAT and FQNNGV. The ends were cut back, 5 bases at V and 0 bases at J, with 11 bases in the middle.

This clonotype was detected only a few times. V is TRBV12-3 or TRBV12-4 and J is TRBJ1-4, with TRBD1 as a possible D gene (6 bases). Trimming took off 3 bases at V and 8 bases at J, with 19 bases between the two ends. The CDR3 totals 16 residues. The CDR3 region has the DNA TGTGCCAGCAGTTTTGCCATCGACAGGCGTAAGGAAAAACTGTTTTTT. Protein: CASSFAIDRRKEKLFF.

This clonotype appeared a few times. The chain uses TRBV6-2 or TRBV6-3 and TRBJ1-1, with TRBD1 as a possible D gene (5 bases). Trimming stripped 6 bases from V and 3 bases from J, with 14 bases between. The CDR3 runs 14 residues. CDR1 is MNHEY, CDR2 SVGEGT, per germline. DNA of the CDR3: TGTGCCAGCAGCACCCGGGGCAGGGACACTGAAGCTTTCTTT. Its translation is CASSTRGRDTEAFF.

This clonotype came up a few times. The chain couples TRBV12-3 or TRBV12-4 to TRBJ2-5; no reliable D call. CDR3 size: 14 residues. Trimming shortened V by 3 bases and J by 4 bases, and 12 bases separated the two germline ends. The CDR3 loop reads CASSFLLVRETQYF. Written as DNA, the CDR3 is TGTGCCAGCAGTTTTCTCCTAGTACGAGAGACCCAGTACTTC.

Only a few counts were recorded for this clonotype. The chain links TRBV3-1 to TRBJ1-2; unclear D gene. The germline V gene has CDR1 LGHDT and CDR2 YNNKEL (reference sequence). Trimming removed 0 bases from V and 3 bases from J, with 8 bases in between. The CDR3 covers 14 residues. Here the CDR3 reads CASSQENRDYGYTF. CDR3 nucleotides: TGTGCCAGCAGCCAAGAGAACCGGGACTATGGCTACACCTTC.

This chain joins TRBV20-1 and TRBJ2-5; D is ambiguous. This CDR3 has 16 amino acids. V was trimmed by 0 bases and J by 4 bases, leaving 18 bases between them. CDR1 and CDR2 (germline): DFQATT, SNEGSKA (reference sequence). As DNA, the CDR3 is TGCAGTGCTAGAGATCCATCTGGGGAAGCTGGAGAGACCCAGTACTTC. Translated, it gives CSARDPSGEAGETQYF.

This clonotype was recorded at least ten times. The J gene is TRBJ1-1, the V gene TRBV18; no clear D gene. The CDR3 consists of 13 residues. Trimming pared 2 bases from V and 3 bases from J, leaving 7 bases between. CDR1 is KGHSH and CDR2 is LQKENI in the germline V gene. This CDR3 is CASSPEWDTEAFF. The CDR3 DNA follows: TGTGCCAGCTCACCAGAATGGGACACTGAAGCTTTCTTT.

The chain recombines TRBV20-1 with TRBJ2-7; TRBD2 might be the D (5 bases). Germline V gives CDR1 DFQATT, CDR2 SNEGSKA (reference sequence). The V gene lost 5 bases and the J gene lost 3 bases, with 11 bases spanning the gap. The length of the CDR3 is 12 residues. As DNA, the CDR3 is TGCAGTGCTTATCGTACTAGCTACGAGCAGTACTTC. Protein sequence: CSAYRTSYEQYF.

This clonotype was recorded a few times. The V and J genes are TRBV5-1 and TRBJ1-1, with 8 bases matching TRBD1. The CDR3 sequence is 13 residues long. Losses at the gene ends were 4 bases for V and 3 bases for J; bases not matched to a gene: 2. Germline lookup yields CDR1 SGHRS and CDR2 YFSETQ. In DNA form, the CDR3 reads TGCGCCAGCAGCAGGGGACAGGACACTGAAGCTTTCTTT. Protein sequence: CASSRGQDTEAFF.

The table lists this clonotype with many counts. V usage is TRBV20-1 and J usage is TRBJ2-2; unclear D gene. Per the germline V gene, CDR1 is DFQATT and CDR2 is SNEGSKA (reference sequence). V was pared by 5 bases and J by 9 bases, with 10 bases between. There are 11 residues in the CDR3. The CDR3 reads CSAAEHRELFF. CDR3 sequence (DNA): TGCAGTGCTGCAGAACACCGGGAGCTGTTTTTT.

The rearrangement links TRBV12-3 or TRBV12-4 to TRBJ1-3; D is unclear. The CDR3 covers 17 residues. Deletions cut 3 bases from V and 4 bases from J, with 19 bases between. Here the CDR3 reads CASSFQSFRSGGNTIYF. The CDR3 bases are TGTGCCAGCAGTTTTCAAAGTTTCAGGAGCGGAGGAAACACCATATATTTT.

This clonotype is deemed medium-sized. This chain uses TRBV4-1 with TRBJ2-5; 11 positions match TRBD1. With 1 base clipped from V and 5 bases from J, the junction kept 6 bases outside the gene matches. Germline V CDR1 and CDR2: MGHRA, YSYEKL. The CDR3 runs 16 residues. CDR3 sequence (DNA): TGCGCCAGCAGCCAAGGGACAGGGGGCCTTCTCGAGACCCAGTACTTC. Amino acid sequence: CASSQGTGGLLETQYF.

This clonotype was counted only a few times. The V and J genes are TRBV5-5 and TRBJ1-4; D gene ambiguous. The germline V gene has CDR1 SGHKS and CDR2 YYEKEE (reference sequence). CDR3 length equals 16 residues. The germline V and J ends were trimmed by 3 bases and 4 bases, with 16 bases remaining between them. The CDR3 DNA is TGTGCCAGCAGCTCGAAAACGGGCCCGGGTAATGAAAAACTGTTTTTT. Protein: CASSSKTGPGNEKLFF.

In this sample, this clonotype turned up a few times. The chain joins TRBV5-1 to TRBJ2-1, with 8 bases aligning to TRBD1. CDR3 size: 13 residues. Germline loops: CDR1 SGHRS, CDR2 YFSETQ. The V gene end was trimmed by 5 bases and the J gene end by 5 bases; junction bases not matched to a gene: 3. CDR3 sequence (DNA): TGCGCCAGCAGTCAGGGACAGGACAATGAGCAGTTCTTC. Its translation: CASSQGQDNEQFF.

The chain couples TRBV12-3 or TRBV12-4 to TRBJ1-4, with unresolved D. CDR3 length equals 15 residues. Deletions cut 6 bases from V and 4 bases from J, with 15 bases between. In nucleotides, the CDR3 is TGTGCCAGCAGCAAGTCCGGCAAGGGTAATGAAAAACTGTTTTTT. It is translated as CASSKSGKGNEKLFF.